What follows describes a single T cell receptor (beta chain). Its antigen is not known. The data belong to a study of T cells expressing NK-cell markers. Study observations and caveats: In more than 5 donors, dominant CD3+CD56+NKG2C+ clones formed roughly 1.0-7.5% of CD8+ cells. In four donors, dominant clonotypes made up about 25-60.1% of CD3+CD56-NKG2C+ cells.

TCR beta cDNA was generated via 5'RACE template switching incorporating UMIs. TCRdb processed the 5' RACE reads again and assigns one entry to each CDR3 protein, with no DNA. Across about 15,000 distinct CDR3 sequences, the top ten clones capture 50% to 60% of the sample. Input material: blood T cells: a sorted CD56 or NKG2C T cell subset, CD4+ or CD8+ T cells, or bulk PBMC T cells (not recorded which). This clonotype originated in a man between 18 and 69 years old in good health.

This CDR3 reads CASSLAHEQYF. The chain recombines TRBV11-2 with TRBJ2-7. This CDR3 is 11 amino acids long. Germline V gene sequence: CDR1 SGHAT, CDR2 FQNNGV.